One and the same sample provided the 7 T cell receptor beta chains below, sequenced in a study of cytomegalovirus exposure and HLA in healthy donors (dated by TCRdb to about 2017). The receptor library was made with the immunoSEQ multiplex PCR assay. The multiplex PCR relied on a mix of 60 forward primers for TCR Vbeta segments and 13 reverse primers for TCR Jbeta segments. In TCRdb, the immuneACCESS table is reduced to in-frame sequences with V and J assigned. These tables do not hold every clone; where another copy was compared, an unresolved V gene accounts for under half, and the others remain unexplained. The sample profile shows 150,000 to 190,000 clones; around 72% of them were found once. The ten largest clones add up to 1.2% to 1.5% of the sample. Sequenced: PBMCs. Receptor source: a man between 18 and 29 years old in good health and CMV-seronegative.

This clone has just a few counts. The chain has TRBV9 and TRBJ1-5; possibly TRBD1 for D (5 bases). Germline lookup yields CDR1 SGDLS and CDR2 YYNGEE. CDR3 length: 15 residues. V was pared by 0 bases and J by 6 bases, with 13 bases between. The chain's CDR3 is CASSVERRGCQPQHF. In DNA, the CDR3 is TGTGCCAGCAGCGTAGAGAGGCGGGGGTGTCAGCCCCAGCATTTT. The variable domain in full, completed from reference TRBV9 and TRBJ1-5, reads DSGVTQTPKHLITATGQRVTLRCSPRSGDLSVYWYQQSLDQGLQFLIQYYNGEERAKGNILERFSAQQFPDLHSELNLSSLELGDSALYFCASSVERRGCQPQHFGDGTRLSIL.

In this sample, this clone turned up a few times. The rearrangement links TRBV6-5 to TRBJ2-2; the D gene is possibly TRBD2 (6 bases). Per the germline V gene, CDR1 is MNHEY and CDR2 is SVGAGI. The CDR3 runs 15 residues. V was shortened by 0 bases and J by 6 bases, with 11 bases between the two germline ends. CDR3 bases: TGTGCCAGCAGTTACTCCGGGAGTCGTGCCGGGGAGCTGTTTTTT. Translating it yields CASSYSGSRAGELFF.

This rearrangement joins TRBV18 to TRBJ1-4, with a weak D call TRBD1 (6 bases). The germline gives CDR1 KGHSH, CDR2 LQKENI. V was clipped by 3 bases and J by 1 base, with 9 bases between them. The CDR3 consists of 15 residues. This CDR3 is CASSPQGRTNEKLFF. The CDR3 nucleotides read TGTGCCAGCTCACCTCAGGGGCGAACTAATGAAAAACTGTTTTTT.

The rearrangement uses TRBV7-2 and TRBJ2-1, with 10 positions matching TRBD2. The germline gives CDR1 SGHTA, CDR2 FQGNSA. The CDR3 length is 17 residues. The junction had 9 bases not matched to a gene; V was cut back by 1 base and J by 6 bases. CDR3 nucleotide sequence: TGTGCCAGCAGCTTAGGGCAGCGGGAGGGCCTACTCAATGAGCAGTTCTTC. It codes for CASSLGQREGLLNEQFF.

J is TRBJ1-5 and V is TRBV5-8; the D is unclear. The germline V gene encodes CDR1 SGHTS and CDR2 YDEGEE. Trimming stripped 4 bases from V and 3 bases from J, with 14 bases between. This CDR3 contains 15 residues. The CDR3 coding sequence is TGTGCCAGCAGCCTGCCCGGAGCCCACAATCAGCCCCAGCATTTT. Its translation: CASSLPGAHNQPQHF.

The V and J genes are TRBV5-4 and TRBJ1-6; D ambiguous. V was shortened by 0 bases and J by 10 bases, with 11 bases between the two germline ends. Germline lookup yields CDR1 SGHNT and CDR2 YYREEE (reference sequence). The CDR3 runs to 14 residues. The CDR3 coding sequence is TGTGCCAGCAGCTTGGGCAATGCGTGGTCACCCCTCCACTTT. This encodes CASSLGNAWSPLHF.

V gene TRBV28 combines with J gene TRBJ2-1; 9 bases are a match to TRBD2. The CDR3 has 14 residues. J gave up 5 bases and V 7 bases, and 6 bases lay outside the gene matches. The germline V gene encodes CDR1 MDHEN and CDR2 SYDVKM. The CDR3 region is CASILSGGNNEQFF. For the CDR3, the DNA is TGTGCCAGCATTCTTAGCGGGGGCAACAATGAGCAGTTCTTC.